One sample yielded the 31 T cell receptor beta chains listed below, sequenced in a study of regulatory T cells in long-lasting Graves disease. Time point specified: persistent/refractory GD, antithyroid drugs over 5 years with positive TRAb. There was RNA extracted from PBMCs, and the TCR library was made from it. Relying on iRepertoire HTBI primers and Arm-PCR of CDR3 regions, the team built TCR beta libraries. TCRdb reprocessed the multiplex PCR reads via MiXCR and lists one record per CDR3 protein. The repertoire consists of 300,000 to 400,000 distinct CDR3 sequences, with 15% to 20% occurring once and the leading ten covering just under 30%. Material: peripheral blood mononuclear cells (PBMCs), obtained when the disease was refractory, from a patient treated with antithyroid drugs. Every receptor here comes from a female donor with Graves disease.

This clonotype has a count of ten or more. The chain couples TRBV11-2 to TRBJ2-5; 7 bases match TRBD2. J was trimmed by 6 bases and V by 5 bases; bases with no gene match: 12. The CDR3 sequence is 15 residues long. Germline-derived CDR1 and CDR2 are SGHAT and FQNNGV. As DNA, the CDR3 is TGTGCCAGCAGCCGATCCGCGACTAGCCCTAAGACCCAGTACTTC. Its protein product is CASSRSATSPKTQYF.

This clonotype was found many times. The chain couples TRBV12-3 or TRBV12-4 to TRBJ1-2; D uncertain. V shed 5 bases and J shed 0 bases, with 10 bases lying between them. This CDR3 has 14 residues. CDR3 in amino acids: CASSRGLSNYGYTF. The DNA of the CDR3 is TGTGCCAGCAGTCGAGGGCTCTCTAACTATGGCTACACCTTC.

This clonotype was counted a few times. The chain uses TRBV4-3 and TRBJ1-4; TRBD1 might be the D (5 bases). V shed 0 bases and J shed 8 bases, with 13 bases lying between them. Per germline, CDR1 LGHNA and CDR2 YSLEER. The CDR3 is 15 amino acids. CDR3 residues: CASSQDETVWEKLFF. DNA for the CDR3: TGCGCCAGCAGCCAAGATGAGACAGTATGGGAAAAACTGTTTTTT.

In regard to this clonotype: A read error may account for a junction end that differs from germline. The chain carries TRBV6-2 or TRBV6-3 and TRBJ2-5; 9 bases match TRBD1. CDR1 and CDR2 (germline): MNHEY, SVGEGT. CDR3 size: 17 residues. The CDR3 nucleotides read TGTGCCAACAGTTACTCGATGGGTTTACAGGGGGCAGGGACCCAGTACTTC. It is translated as CANSYSMGLQGAGTQYF.

This clonotype came up a few times. The J gene is TRBJ1-4, the V gene TRBV29-1; 8 nucleotides align to TRBD1. The CDR3 has 14 amino acids. J lost 3 bases, V lost 4 bases, and 4 bases had no gene match. Looked up from germline, CDR1 is SQVTM and CDR2 is ANQGSEA. CDR3 loop: CSVGQGASNEKLFF. The DNA for the CDR3 is TGCAGCGTTGGCCAGGGGGCTTCTAATGAAAAACTGTTTTTT.

This clonotype has ten or more counts. The chain employs TRBV7-2 and TRBJ1-6; D is unresolved. From germline, CDR1 is SGHTA and CDR2 FQGNSA. CDR3 length: 13 amino acids. V dropped 5 bases and J dropped 6 bases, with 8 bases sitting between them. DNA for the CDR3: TGTGCCAGCAGCCCGGGCCTTAATTCACCCCTCCACTTT. Protein product: CASSPGLNSPLHF.

This chain links TRBV20-1 with TRBJ1-4; D gene unclear. V gave up 0 bases and J gave up 8 bases, with 16 bases separating them. This CDR3 is 15 amino acids long. Germline assignment: CDR1 DFQATT and CDR2 SNEGSKA (reference sequence). The CDR3 DNA reads as TGCAGTGCTAGAGATCATGCGGGCTTAGGGGAAAAACTGTTTTTT. Its protein is CSARDHAGLGEKLFF.

This clonotype was recorded a few times. The J gene is TRBJ2-5, the V gene TRBV5-1; D is perhaps TRBD2 (6 bases). Trimming cost V 2 bases and J 5 bases, with 16 bases left between them. CDR1 SGHRS and CDR2 YFSETQ come from the germline V gene. This CDR3 comprises 15 residues. The CDR3 here is CASSFGASARETQYF. The CDR3 DNA follows: TGCGCCAGCAGCTTTGGGGCTAGCGCACGTGAGACCCAGTACTTC.

This clonotype was detected many times. This chain uses TRBV12-5 with TRBJ2-5, with D unclear. This CDR3 has 15 residues. Trimming pared 3 bases from V and 7 bases from J, leaving 18 bases between. From germline, CDR1 is LGHNT and CDR2 FRNRAP. CDR3 loop: CASGFRLDPSSTQYF. In nucleotides, the CDR3 is TGTGCTAGTGGTTTTCGTTTGGACCCGTCGTCGACCCAGTACTTC.

The sample holds many counts of this clonotype. The chain uses TRBV12-3 or TRBV12-4 and TRBJ1-5; no reliable D call. This CDR3 contains 12 residues. The V end lost 6 bases, the J end lost 11 bases, and 14 bases lay between the germline ends. The CDR3 bases are TGTGCCAGCAGCCCCCCCCTAGGCACCCAGCATTTT. Residues: CASSPPLGTQHF.

For this clonotype: A much bigger clone sits one base away, suggesting this may be a read error. The gene calls are TRBV7-9 and TRBJ2-5, with TRBD1 matching over 10 bases. V gave up 7 bases and J gave up 7 bases; unmatched junction bases: 12. Germline CDR1 and CDR2: SEHNR and FQNEAQ (reference sequence). The CDR3 consists of 15 residues. The CDR3 DNA reads as TGTGCCAGCACCGGCGGGACAGGGGTATCAGGGACCCAGTACTTC. Translation: CASTGGTGVSGTQYF.

The chain combines TRBV6-7 with TRBJ1-1; 7 nucleotides line up with TRBD1. TRBV6-7 falls under the ORF class, with uncertain function. The CDR3 is 16 amino acids. The trim removed 5 bases at V and 6 bases at J, leaving 15 bases unmatched. CDR3 in DNA: TGTGCCAGCAGTCTGTTGGCGGGACAGTTGATCCCTGAAGCTTTCTTT. Translation: CASSLLAGQLIPEAFF.

The gene calls are TRBV7-9 and TRBJ1-6; D remains ambiguous. This CDR3 has 15 amino acids. The germline gives CDR1 SEHNR, CDR2 FQNEAQ (reference sequence). V was clipped by 4 bases and J by 8 bases, with 15 bases between them. The CDR3 DNA sequence: TGTGCCAGCAGCTCGGAGACCTCAATTGATTCACCCCTCCACTTT. Its translation is CASSSETSIDSPLHF.

The V call is TRBV5-8, the J call TRBJ2-7; D uncertain. Trimming took 5 bases from V and 2 from J, leaving 11 bases between them. The CDR3 is 13 amino acids. Germline CDR1 SGHTS, CDR2 YDEGEE. The CDR3 DNA reads as TGTGCCAGCAGTTTTAGGGCCGCCTACGAGCAGTACTTC. It yields the protein CASSFRAAYEQYF.

Ten or more counts support this clonotype. V usage is TRBV24-1 and J usage is TRBJ2-5, with D perhaps being TRBD1 or TRBD2 (5 bases each). The CDR3 has 16 residues. Germline assignment: CDR1 KGHDR and CDR2 SFDVKD. V dropped 3 bases and J dropped 2 bases, with 15 bases sitting between them. CDR3 residues: CATSDPNPGTQETQYF. The CDR3 region has the DNA TGTGCCACCAGTGATCCGAACCCAGGGACGCAAGAGACCCAGTACTTC.

The rearrangement joins TRBV18 to TRBJ2-5; D may be TRBD1 or TRBD2 (6 bases each). Germline loops: CDR1 KGHSH, CDR2 LQKENI. Trimming shortened V by 3 bases and J by 5 bases, and 16 bases separated the two germline ends. CDR3 size: 15 residues. The CDR3 DNA follows: TGTGCCAGCTCACCGGGCAAAGGGGGGCGCGAGACCCAGTACTTC. As protein: CASSPGKGGRETQYF. Filled out from reference TRBV18 and TRBJ2-5, the complete variable domain reads NAGVMQNPRHLVRRRGQEARLRCSPMKGHSHVYWYRQLPEEGLKFMVYLQKENIIDESGMPKERFSAEFPKEGPSILRIQQVVRGDSAAYFCASSPGKGGRETQYFGPGTRLLVL.

Points on this clonotype: Without the conserved terminal phenylalanine or tryptophan, this CDR3 likely stems from a read error. The rearrangement uses TRBV10-3 and TRBJ1-2, with D unresolved. Trimming pared 2 bases from V and 6 bases from J, leaving 7 bases between. The CDR3 consists of 12 residues. The germline CDR1 and CDR2 sequences are ENHRY and SYGVKD. In nucleotides, the CDR3 is TGTGCCATCAGTGAGAGGGAGGATGGCTACACCCTC. It encodes CAISEREDGYTL.

V is TRBV11-2 and J is TRBJ1-1; the D gene is possibly TRBD1 (6 bases). V was clipped by 7 bases and J by 4 bases, with 19 bases between them. The V gene's germline CDR1 is SGHAT and CDR2 FQNNGV. This CDR3 is 15 amino acids long. CDR3 sequence reads: CASTQGRWGTTEAFF. The CDR3 DNA sequence: TGTGCCAGCACCCAGGGGCGGTGGGGGACCACTGAAGCTTTCTTT.

On this clonotype itself: A much larger clone sits a single nucleotide away, making a read error possible. The chain has TRBV7-9 and TRBJ2-5; D ambiguous. Between the trimmed V and J ends, which lost 5 bases and 5 bases, there was a span of 24 bases. CDR1 is SEHNR, CDR2 FQNEAQ, per germline (reference sequence). The CDR3 extends over 17 amino acids. DNA of the CDR3: TGTGCCAGCAGCCCCCGGTTTCCGGCAAGCTACCGGGAGACCCAGTACTTC. Encoded protein: CASSPRFPASYRETQYF. Full variable domain (rest looked up from reference TRBV7-9 and TRBJ2-5): DTGVSQNPRHKITKRGQNVTFRCDPISEHNRLYWYRQTLGQGPEFLTYFQNEAQLEKSRLLSDRFSAERPKGSFSTLEIQRTEQGDSAMYLCASSPRFPASYRETQYFGPGTRLLVL.

This clonotype was counted ten times or more. This chain joins TRBV2 and TRBJ1-1; TRBD1 might be the D (6 bases). Per the germline V gene, CDR1 is SNHLY and CDR2 is FYNNEI. The CDR3 runs to 10 residues. The V gene lost 9 bases and the J gene lost 8 bases, with 10 bases spanning the gap. DNA for the CDR3: TGTGCCAGAACCACAGGGGAAGCTTTCTTT. It is translated as CARTTGEAFF.

This clonotype appeared many times. This sequence joins TRBV11-1 and TRBJ2-7, with 12 bases identical to TRBD2. Per the germline V gene, CDR1 is SGHAT and CDR2 is FQDESV (reference sequence). The junction had 4 bases not matched to a gene; V was cut back by 5 bases and J by 5 bases. This CDR3 is 14 amino acids long. CDR3 protein: CASSELAGGHEQYF. CDR3 nucleotides: TGTGCCAGCAGCGAACTAGCGGGGGGCCACGAGCAGTACTTC.

The J gene is TRBJ2-3, the V gene TRBV6-6; D call uncertain. Germline-derived CDR1 and CDR2 are MNHNY and SVGAGI (reference sequence). The CDR3 sequence is 20 residues long. The V end lost 0 bases, the J end lost 1 base, and 23 bases lay between the germline ends. The CDR3 region has the DNA TGTGCCAGCAGTTACTCGATTAGGCGGTCTCCGCTGTCCGGCACAGATACGCAGTATTTT. It encodes CASSYSIRRSPLSGTDTQYF.

J is TRBJ2-5 and V is TRBV4-1; D remains unclear. The CDR3 contains 14 residues. V lost 5 bases and J lost 3, with 13 bases in between. Germline V lookup: CDR1 MGHRA, CDR2 YSYEKL. The CDR3 is CASSERNVEETQYF. The CDR3, as DNA: TGCGCCAGCAGCGAAAGAAACGTGGAAGAGACCCAGTACTTC.

This clonotype has just a few counts. The chain has TRBV6-1 and TRBJ1-5, with 10 bases identical to TRBD1. V gave up 4 bases and J gave up 6 bases; unmatched junction bases: 6. The length of the CDR3 is 15 residues. Germline CDR1 MNHNS, CDR2 SASEGT. The CDR3 nucleotides read TGTGCCAGCAGTGTAAGGGGACAGGGGATTCAGCCCCAGCATTTT. Translation gives CASSVRGQGIQPQHF.

This clonotype was observed many times. V usage is TRBV6-5 and J usage is TRBJ1-2; D possibly corresponds to TRBD1 (6 bases). The CDR3 runs 14 residues. Between the trimmed V and J ends, which lost 0 bases and 3 bases, there was a span of 8 bases. Germline V CDR1 and CDR2: MNHEY, SVGAGI. The CDR3 nucleotides are TGTGCCAGCAGTTACTCTGGGGGCGACTATGGCTACACCTTC. Its protein is CASSYSGGDYGYTF.

The table lists this clonotype with a few counts. The chain joins TRBV14 to TRBJ1-6; D possibly corresponds to TRBD1 (6 bases). Germline CDR1 and CDR2: SGHDN and FVKESK. The CDR3 has 15 residues. The V end lost 0 bases, the J end lost 10 bases, and 13 bases lay between the germline ends. For the CDR3, the DNA is TGTGCCAGCAGCCAAGATGCGAGGGGGAGATCACCCCTCCACTTT. Translated: CASSQDARGRSPLHF.

There are many counts of this clonotype. The chain combines TRBV18 with TRBJ2-7; TRBD1 matches 8 bases. The CDR3 has 16 residues. Trimming removed 3 bases from V and 5 bases from J; junction bases left unmatched: 12. Germline V gives CDR1 KGHSH, CDR2 LQKENI. CDR3 amino acids: CASSPPAGQVFDEQYF. The DNA of the CDR3 is TGTGCCAGCTCACCCCCGGCGGGACAGGTTTTCGACGAGCAGTACTTC.

This clonotype was counted ten times or more. The chain joins TRBV28 to TRBJ2-5, with TRBD1 as a possible D gene (5 bases). This CDR3 region has 14 residues. Germline V gene data show CDR1 as MDHEN and CDR2 as SYDVKM. Deletions cut 4 bases from V and 4 bases from J, with 13 bases between. The chain's CDR3 is CASSSYVRGETQYF. The CDR3 region has the DNA TGTGCCAGCAGTTCCTATGTTAGGGGAGAGACCCAGTACTTC.

This clonotype was detected once. This chain uses TRBV28 with TRBJ2-1, with TRBD1 matching over 8 bases. The CDR3 loop spans 14 amino acids. CDR1 is MDHEN and CDR2 is SYDVKM in the germline V gene. J was trimmed by 9 bases and V by 3 bases; bases with no gene match: 7. Here the CDR3 DNA reads TGTGCCAGCAGTTTGGGGCAGGGGGCGAGTGAGCAGTTCTTC. Translated, it gives CASSLGQGASEQFF.

The chain has TRBV2 and TRBJ2-7; the match to TRBD2 covers 14 bases. V lost 6 bases to trimming and J lost 7 bases; unmatched junction nucleotides: 8. The CDR3 contains 15 residues. Per the germline V gene, CDR1 is SNHLY and CDR2 is FYNNEI. As DNA, the CDR3 is TGTGCCAGCAGCCCGGGACTAGCGGGAGTGGGTGAGCAGTACTTC. This encodes CASSPGLAGVGEQYF. The entire variable domain, with the rest obtained from reference TRBV2 and TRBJ2-7, is as follows: EPEVTQTPSHQVTQMGQEVILRCVPISNHLYFYWYRQILGQKVEFLVSFYNNEISEKSEIFDDQFSVERPDGSNFTLKIRSTKLEDSAMYFCASSPGLAGVGEQYFGPGTRLTVT.

In its sample, this clonotype was seen many times. One junction end disagrees with the germline gene, perhaps due to a read error. The V call is TRBV28, the J call TRBJ2-2; unclear D gene. This CDR3 is 17 amino acids long. CDR1 is MDHEN and CDR2 is SYDVKM in the germline V gene. CDR3 DNA sequence: TGTGCCAGCAGTTTATCAATGGTAGTTTCGAAAACCGGGGAGCTGTTTTTT. Translating gives CASSLSMVVSKTGELFF.